A selection of T cell receptor beta chains follows, all from one sample in a study of radiotherapy plus CTLA-4 blockade in lung cancer. Measured with immunoSEQ multiplex PCR; TCRdb has only the in-frame clones, and not every one. The sample consists of about 43,000 clones, 65% to 70% of them appearing once. The sequencing used peripheral blood, collected from a patient treated with radiotherapy plus ipilimumab. These receptors came from a human donor with non-small cell lung cancer who had a partial response to radiotherapy plus ipilimumab. CDR3s leave out the opening cysteine and the closing phenylalanine or tryptophan. Fields, in order: V gene, clone size, J gene, CDR3 protein. Size is stated for part of the rows, as once, few or many counts, or as a class when the clone is expanded.

TRBV6-6	-	-	ASSKLPGQYDEQY
TRBV19	-	TRBJ2-5	ASSLDLGQGEETQY
TRBV5-1	few	TRBJ2-7	ASSGGLHNAPSEQY
TRBV6-1	few	TRBJ2-7	ASSNSGPNYEQY
TRBV27	-	TRBJ2-7	ASSLGPTYEQY
TRBV4-2	once	TRBJ2-1	ASSRASGGADEQF
TRBV19	-	TRBJ2-5	ASSRQGGETQY
TRBV7-2	-	TRBJ2-5	ASSLGGGSRETQY
TRBV19	once	TRBJ2-2	ASSIGAFLTGELF
TRBV6-1	few	TRBJ2-1	ASRGGTGVGYEQF
TRBV9	few	TRBJ2-5	ASSVGASEETQY
TRBV15	few	TRBJ1-3	ATSRDVQGVVRSGNTIY
TRBV19	-	TRBJ1-4	ASSNPADPATNEKLF
TRBV10-3	-	TRBJ2-1	AIGSRENEQF
TRBV6-6	-	TRBJ2-1	ASRSTSYEQF
TRBV2	many	TRBJ2-7	ASSGDSTYEQY
TRBV6-6	-	TRBJ2-5	ASNRDRVWEQY
TRBV2	-	TRBJ2-7	ASSVGAGTAYEQY
TRBV2	few	TRBJ2-1	ASSVQLAGGSSYNEQF
TRBV30	-	TRBJ2-1	AWSPGTSGINEQF
TRBV7-9	few	TRBJ1-1	ASTISLNTEAF
TRBV6-4	-	TRBJ1-6	ASRTTGAGNSPLH
TRBV10-3	few	TRBJ1-1	AISDETVNTEAF
TRBV7-9	once	-	ASNLGDYEQY
TRBV6-1	-	TRBJ1-1	ASTLHGGAEAF
TRBV5-8	once	TRBJ2-1	ASGRGVSSYNEQF
TRBV4-1	-	TRBJ1-2	ASSLVGGSNYGYT
TRBV27	-	TRBJ2-3	ASTPAARPDTQY
TRBV7-3	-	TRBJ2-5	ASSLKAGMQETQY
TRBV28	-	TRBJ1-1	ASIAGALNTEAF
TRBV12-2	-	TRBJ1-1	ASRPLGRERGNTEAF
TRBV27	-	TRBJ2-4	ASRMTGKNIQY
TRBV6-6	few	TRBJ2-3	ASRTAGTTTDTQY
TRBV25-1	-	TRBJ2-3	ASSEVGGGFTDTQY
TRBV9	-	TRBJ2-3	ASSALLTDTQY
TRBV10-3	-	TRBJ2-1	AISFVESSYNEQF
TRBV5-6	few	TRBJ1-3	ASSSTGISGNTIY
TRBV5-1	-	TRBJ1-1	ASSLAPGANTEAF
TRBV19	medium-sized	TRBJ2-2	ASRIYANTGELF
TRBV2	-	TRBJ1-1	ASIRGWSLTEAF